These 25 T cell receptor beta chains originate from one sample sequenced in a study of Ad26.COV2.S vaccination and SARS-CoV-2 variants. Produced via immunoSEQ multiplex PCR; TCRdb's table is partial and in-frame only. The table has some 340,000 clones, about 82% seen once. Treatment meaning: roughly 19 received Ad26.COV2.S at low or high dose, single or two shots; about 5 received placebo; per-sample allocation not given. Collection of the samples took place on day 63 after the first injection of vaccine or placebo. Source: peripheral blood, taken in a trial of Ad26.COV2.S vaccine versus placebo. The receptor source for this set is a person between 18 and 65 years old who received the Ad26.COV2.S COVID-19 vaccine or a placebo.

This chain connects TRBV6-1 to TRBJ1-5; D is unresolved. The CDR3 sequence is 13 residues long. V lost 2 bases and J 5 bases, leaving 7 bases between the germline ends. Looked up from germline, CDR1 is MNHNS and CDR2 is SASEGT. The CDR3 coding sequence is TGTGCCAGCAGTGAACTTGGTTATCAGCCCCAGCATTTT. Its protein is CASSELGYQPQHF.

The chain carries TRBV5-4 and TRBJ1-1, with 8 nucleotides matching TRBD1. CDR1 is SGHNT and CDR2 is YYREEE in the germline V gene (reference sequence). The CDR3 contains 14 residues. Losses at the gene ends were 9 bases for V and 5 bases for J; bases not matched to a gene: 12. CDR3 bases: TGTGCCATTAACCCCGCAGGGGGCAGGACTGAAGCTTTCTTT. Its translation: CAINPAGGRTEAFF.

The rearrangement links TRBV6-1 to TRBJ2-2; 11 bases map to TRBD1. Germline-derived CDR1 and CDR2 are MNHNS and SASEGT. The CDR3 totals 17 residues. V lost 0 bases to trimming and J lost 5 bases; unmatched junction nucleotides: 5. The CDR3 loop is CASSEALDRGRTGELFF. CDR3 bases: TGTGCCAGCAGTGAAGCGTTGGACAGGGGGCGAACCGGGGAGCTGTTTTTT.

Here the CDR3 DNA reads TGTGCCAGCAGCCGACCAGGGGGCTATGAGCAGTTCTTC. Its protein product is CASSRPGGYEQFF. The chain carries TRBV12-3 or TRBV12-4 and TRBJ2-1, with TRBD1 identical over 8 bases. The CDR3 has 13 amino acids. V was clipped by 6 bases and J by 8 bases; unmatched bases: 6.

This clone has more than one count but fewer than ten. The sample holds other DNA sequences that translate to the same CDR3. The rearrangement links TRBV5-1 to TRBJ1-2, with 7 bases lining up with TRBD1. The V segment lost 4 bases and the J segment 4 bases; nucleotides outside the gene matches: 7. This CDR3 has 14 amino acids. CDR1 and CDR2 (germline): SGHRS, YFSETQ. The CDR3 DNA sequence: TGCGCCAGCAGCCCAATCCCAGGGGGCTATGGCTACACCTTC. This translates into CASSPIPGGYGYTF.

This sequence joins TRBV5-6 and TRBJ1-2; a possible D gene is TRBD1 (5 bases). Germline V gene data show CDR1 as SGHDT and CDR2 as YYEEEE. The CDR3 spans 16 residues. V lost 6 bases to trimming and J lost 3 bases, with 21 bases between them. CDR3 in DNA: TGTGCCAGCACTGCCCTGGCGCAGGGCAACCACTATGGCTACACCTTC. This translates into CASTALAQGNHYGYTF.

This chain joins TRBV30 and TRBJ1-2, with TRBD1 as a possible D gene (6 bases). The germline V gene encodes CDR1 GTSNPN and CDR2 SVGIG (reference sequence). Trimming stripped 3 bases from V and 8 bases from J, with 10 bases between. This CDR3 contains 11 residues. The CDR3 DNA reads as TGTGCCTGGAGCAGGGGCGCAGGCTACACCTTC. Its protein product is CAWSRGAGYTF.

The chain is built from TRBV5-4 and TRBJ2-7; 8 nucleotides agree with TRBD1. The CDR3 is 14 residues long. V gave up 5 bases and J gave up 4 bases; unmatched junction bases: 8. Looked up from germline, CDR1 is SGHNT and CDR2 is YYREEE (reference sequence). In DNA form, the CDR3 reads TGTGCCAGCAGTTCTGGACAGGGAGAATACGAGCAGTACTTC. Translation gives CASSSGQGEYEQYF.

This sequence joins TRBV3-1 (or the pseudogene TRBV3-2) and TRBJ1-3; D not certain. Germline-derived CDR1 and CDR2 are LGHDT and YNNKEL (reference sequence). With 0 bases removed from V and 1 base from J, the gap between germline ends came to 13 bases. CDR3 size: 17 residues. This CDR3 is CASSQEQSLRSGNTIYF. The CDR3 DNA is TGTGCCAGCAGCCAAGAACAGTCCCTCAGATCTGGAAACACCATATATTTT.

The chain uses TRBV6-1 and TRBJ2-7, with a tentative D call TRBD2 (5 bases). Germline assignment: CDR1 MNHNS and CDR2 SASEGT. Trimming stripped 1 base from V and 5 bases from J, with 12 bases between. The CDR3 sequence is 14 residues long. The CDR3 coding sequence is TGTGCCAGCAGTGAAGTTCATCGGGGTGACGAGCAGTACTTC. Its protein is CASSEVHRGDEQYF.

The chain recombines TRBV10-1 with TRBJ1-1; 7 bases line up with TRBD1. Unmatched junction bases numbered 7, after V lost 3 bases and J lost 6 bases. CDR3 size: 14 residues. Germline CDR1 is WNHNN and CDR2 is SYGVQD (reference sequence). The CDR3: CASSDDRAGAEAFF. The CDR3 DNA sequence: TGCGCCAGCAGTGATGACAGGGCTGGCGCTGAAGCTTTCTTT.

The chain carries TRBV18 and TRBJ2-4; 7 nucleotides align to TRBD1. The trim removed 3 bases at V and 0 bases at J, leaving 5 bases unmatched. This CDR3 has 16 residues. From germline, CDR1 is KGHSH and CDR2 LQKENI. The CDR3 here is CASSPGQMLAKNIQYF. CDR3 in DNA: TGTGCCAGCTCACCGGGACAGATGTTAGCCAAAAACATTCAGTACTTC.

This chain connects TRBV5-1 to TRBJ1-5; 10 nucleotides match TRBD1. The V and J ends lost 2 bases and 5 bases, in that order; junction bases with no gene match: 1. Germline CDR1 is SGHRS and CDR2 is YFSETQ. The CDR3 extends over 14 amino acids. Here the CDR3 DNA reads TGCGCCAGCAGCTTTGGACAGGGGGATCAGCCCCAGCATTTT. This sequence encodes CASSFGQGDQPQHF.

The chain is built from TRBV6-5 and TRBJ1-1; no reliable D call. V was cut by 0 bases and J by 0 bases, with 5 bases left in between. The CDR3 is 14 amino acids. Germline-derived CDR1 and CDR2 are MNHEY and SVGAGI. The DNA for the CDR3 is TGTGCCAGCAGTTACTCTCGGGTGAACACTGAAGCTTTCTTT. Translation gives CASSYSRVNTEAFF.

To note about this clone: A junction end diverges from the germline sequence, so it may reflect a read error. CDR3 loop: CASSLGSGGATDTQYF. The CDR3, as DNA: TGTGCTAGCAGCTTAGGTAGCGGGGGGGCCACAGATACGCAGTATTTT. The chain carries TRBV7-7 and TRBJ2-3; 11 nucleotides match TRBD2. The germline V gene encodes CDR1 SSHAT and CDR2 FNYEAQ (reference sequence). CDR3 length equals 16 residues.

The CDR3 region is CSVHQGGSGNTIYF. As DNA, the CDR3 is TGCAGCGTCCACCAAGGAGGCTCTGGAAACACCATATATTTT. V is TRBV29-1 and J is TRBJ1-3; D remains ambiguous. The CDR3 runs to 14 residues. From germline, CDR1 is SQVTM and CDR2 ANQGSEA. The V and J ends lost 6 bases and 0 bases respectively, with 12 bases between them.

This chain uses TRBV6-5 with TRBJ1-5, with TRBD1 matching 7 bases. Germline V lookup: CDR1 MNHEY, CDR2 SVGAGI. With V trimmed by 6 bases and J by 2 bases, 7 bases remained unmatched. The CDR3 sequence is 15 residues long. The CDR3 DNA reads TGTGCCAGCAGGAAAGACAGGGCTGGCAATCAGCCCCAGCATTTT. Translation gives CASRKDRAGNQPQHF.

The CDR3 DNA reads as TGTGCCAGCAGTTTCGGACAGAGGGGAATATCATATGGCTACACCTTC. As protein: CASSFGQRGISYGYTF. The V gene is TRBV6-2 or TRBV6-3, the J gene TRBJ1-2; D might be TRBD1 (6 bases). The germline V gene has CDR1 MNHEY and CDR2 SVGEGT. The V gene lost 4 bases and the J gene lost 5 bases, with 20 bases spanning the gap. The CDR3 has 16 residues.

The V call is TRBV5-4, the J call TRBJ1-1; D is uncertain. The CDR3 runs to 13 residues. Per germline, CDR1 SGHNT and CDR2 YYREEE (reference sequence). V gave up 0 bases and J gave up 1 base, with 4 bases separating them. The CDR3 loop is CASSLAQNTEAFF. CDR3 in DNA: TGTGCCAGCAGCTTGGCACAGAACACTGAAGCTTTCTTT.

This clone was counted a single time. V is TRBV5-1 and J is TRBJ2-4, with 8 bases matching TRBD1. The J segment lost 4 bases and the V segment lost 0 bases, leaving 0 bases of the junction unmatched. Looked up from germline, CDR1 is SGHRS and CDR2 is YFSETQ. CDR3 size: 14 residues. The CDR3 region is CASSLGQGKNIQYF. Here the CDR3 DNA reads TGCGCCAGCAGCTTGGGACAGGGGAAAAACATTCAGTACTTC.

This clone appeared a single time. This chain joins TRBV15 and TRBJ2-7; TRBD2 aligns across 8 bases. The CDR3 contains 17 residues. V gave up 0 bases and J gave up 3 bases; unmatched junction bases: 10. Germline assignment: CDR1 LNHNV and CDR2 YYDKDF (reference sequence). The CDR3 region is CATSRDLQRGNLYEQYF. The CDR3 region has the DNA TGTGCCACCAGCAGAGATCTTCAGCGGGGGAACCTCTACGAGCAGTACTTC.

V is TRBV27 and J is TRBJ1-2, with D perhaps matching TRBD1 (5 bases). CDR3 length: 13 residues. Germline V gene sequence: CDR1 MNHEY, CDR2 SMNVEV (reference sequence). Trimming cost V 6 bases and J 3 bases, with 11 bases left between them. CDR3 in DNA: TGTGCCAGCAGCCCTGGGACCTACTATGGCTACACCTTC. This sequence encodes CASSPGTYYGYTF.

CDR3 amino acids: CAWSVQTHNRYNQPQHF. The CDR3 DNA reads as TGTGCCTGGAGTGTACAGACCCATAACCGTTATAATCAGCCCCAGCATTTT. The rearrangement joins TRBV30 to TRBJ1-5; D not certain. Deletions cut 0 bases from V and 4 bases from J, with 19 bases between. This CDR3 is 17 amino acids long. The germline V gene encodes CDR1 GTSNPN and CDR2 SVGIG (reference sequence).

This chain links TRBV7-9 with TRBJ2-7; D possibly corresponds to TRBD2 (6 bases). Germline-derived CDR1 and CDR2 are SEHNR and FQNEAQ (reference sequence). The V gene lost 5 bases and the J gene lost 2 bases, with 10 bases spanning the gap. CDR3 length: 13 residues. The CDR3 reads CASSLGGTYEQYF. CDR3 coding DNA: TGTGCCAGCAGCCTCGGGGGTACCTACGAGCAGTACTTC.

The gene calls are TRBV6-5 and TRBJ2-7; 7 bases fit TRBD1. Germline loops: CDR1 MNHEY, CDR2 SVGAGI. The CDR3 has 16 residues. V lost 0 bases, J lost 1 base, and 6 bases stayed unmatched. This chain's CDR3 is CASSYSKGGRSYEQYF. The CDR3 nucleotides are TGTGCCAGCAGTTACTCGAAAGGGGGCCGATCCTACGAGCAGTACTTC.